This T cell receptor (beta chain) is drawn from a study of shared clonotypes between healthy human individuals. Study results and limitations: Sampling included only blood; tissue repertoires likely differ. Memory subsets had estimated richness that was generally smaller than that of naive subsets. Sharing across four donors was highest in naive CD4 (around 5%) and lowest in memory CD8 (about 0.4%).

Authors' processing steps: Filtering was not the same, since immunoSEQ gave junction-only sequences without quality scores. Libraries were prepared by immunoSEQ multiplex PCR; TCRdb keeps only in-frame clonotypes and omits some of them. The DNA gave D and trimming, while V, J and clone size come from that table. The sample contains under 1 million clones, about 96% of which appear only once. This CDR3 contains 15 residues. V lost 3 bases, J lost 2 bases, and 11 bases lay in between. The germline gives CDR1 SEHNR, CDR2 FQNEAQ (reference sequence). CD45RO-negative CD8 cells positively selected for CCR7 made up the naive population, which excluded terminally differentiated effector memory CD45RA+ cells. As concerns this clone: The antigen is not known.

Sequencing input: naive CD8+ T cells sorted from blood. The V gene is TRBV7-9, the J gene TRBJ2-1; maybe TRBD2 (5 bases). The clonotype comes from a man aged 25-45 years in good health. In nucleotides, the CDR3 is TGTGCCAGCAGCTTGAGGGAACCCCCCTACAATGAGCAGTTCTTC. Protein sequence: CASSLREPPYNEQFF.